The clone carrying this TCR beta chain showed up many times. The data derive from a study of T cells in Graves' hyperthyroidism and ophthalmopathy. Study in general: Upon initial diagnosis and before any treatment, peripheral blood was collected.

RNA transcripts were the template for amplifying TCR beta CDR3 regions. TCR CDR3 regions were first amplified by RT-PCR with HTBI primers. MiXCR, run by TCRdb on the multiplex PCR reads, gives a single entry per CDR3 protein. Of around 530,000 distinct CDR3 sequences in the sample, about a sixth were seen once. Germline CDR1 reads SEHNR; CDR2 reads FQNEAQ (reference sequence). The CDR3 sequence is 19 residues long. V lost 5 bases to trimming and J lost 1 base; unmatched junction nucleotides: 12. Diagnosis rested on symptoms, serum thyroxine and TRAb, thyroid ultrasound, and orbital computed tomography.

This clonotype originated in a woman aged 18-29 years with Graves' ophthalmopathy. The sample was blood. V and J are TRBV7-9 and TRBJ2-3, with 13 bases matching TRBD2. The CDR3 here is CASSPTLTSGRAGTDTQYF. The CDR3 nucleotides read TGTGCCAGCAGCCCCACCCTAACTAGCGGGAGGGCCGGCACAGATACGCAGTATTTT. Complete variable domain (other parts from reference TRBV7-9 and TRBJ2-3): DTGVSQNPRHKITKRGQNVTFRCDPISEHNRLYWYRQTLGQGPEFLTYFQNEAQLEKSRLLSDRFSAERPKGSFSTLEIQRTEQGDSAMYLCASSPTLTSGRAGTDTQYFGPGTRLTVL.